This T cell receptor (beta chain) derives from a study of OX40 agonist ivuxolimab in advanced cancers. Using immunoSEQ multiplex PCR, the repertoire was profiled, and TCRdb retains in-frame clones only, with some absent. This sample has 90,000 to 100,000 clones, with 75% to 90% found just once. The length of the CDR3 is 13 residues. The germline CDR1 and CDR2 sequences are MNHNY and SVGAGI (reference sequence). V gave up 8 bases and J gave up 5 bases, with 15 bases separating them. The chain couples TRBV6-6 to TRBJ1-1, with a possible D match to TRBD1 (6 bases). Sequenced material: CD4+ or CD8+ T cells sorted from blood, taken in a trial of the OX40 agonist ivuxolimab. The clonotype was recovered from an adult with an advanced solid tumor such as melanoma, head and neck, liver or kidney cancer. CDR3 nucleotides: TGTGCCAGCTCCCCGCCAGGGGATACTGAAGCTTTCTTT. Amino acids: CASSPPGDTEAFF.